This T cell receptor beta chain was recovered during a study of cytomegalovirus exposure and HLA in healthy donors. Study-level points and caveats: Cytomegalovirus-associated TCR beta chains were listed, numbering 150 to 200.

Separate from the approximately 720-subject first cohort was the 120-subject validation cohort, to which the donors belonged. About this clone: Its antigen is unknown.

Libraries were prepared by immunoSEQ multiplex PCR; TCRdb keeps only in-frame clonotypes and omits some of them. The top ten clones hold 12% of a sample with over 85,000 clones, approximately 84% of them seen once. CDR3 length equals 13 residues. Germline V gene lookup returns CDR1 GTSNPN and CDR2 SVGIG (reference sequence). V was trimmed by 2 bases and J by 3 bases, leaving 11 bases between them. The sequenced sample consisted of PBMCs. The V call is TRBV30, the J call TRBJ2-7; possibly TRBD1 for D (5 bases). The sequence was collected from a woman younger than 30 in good health and CMV-seropositive. For the CDR3, the DNA is TGTGCCTGGAGTATTGGACAAGACTACGAGCAGTACTTC. This translates into CAWSIGQDYEQYF.